This T cell receptor (beta chain) was observed in a study of Graves' ophthalmopathy and Graves' hyperthyroidism. The study, taken as a whole, reports: Most clonotypes expanded in thyroid above 0.001 frequency were present in blood too. The study's model predicted ophthalmopathy progression at roughly 69% sensitivity and approximately 72% specificity.

Exclusion applied to patients with other autoimmune diseases, uncontrolled infections, pregnancy or lactation. Researchers took RNA transcripts and amplified TCR beta CDR3 regions from them. The first round was an RT-PCR with HTBI primers, and the second round was a multiplex PCR. MiXCR, run by TCRdb on the multiplex PCR reads, gives a single entry per CDR3 protein. Of 500,000 to 800,000 distinct CDR3 sequences listed, approximately 39% are singletons. As for this clonotype: What it recognizes is unknown. At one boundary the junction diverges from the germline segment, which might be a read error.

There are 12 residues in the CDR3. In germline, CDR1 is LNHDA, CDR2 SQIVND (reference sequence). This sequence joins TRBV19 and TRBJ2-5; a possible D gene is TRBD2 (6 bases). The sequence was obtained from an adult man with Graves' ophthalmopathy. The sample comprised peripheral blood. This chain's CDR3 is CAGREAEGTQYF. CDR3 nucleotide sequence: TGTGCCGGTAGAGAGGCGGAGGGGACCCAGTACTTC.